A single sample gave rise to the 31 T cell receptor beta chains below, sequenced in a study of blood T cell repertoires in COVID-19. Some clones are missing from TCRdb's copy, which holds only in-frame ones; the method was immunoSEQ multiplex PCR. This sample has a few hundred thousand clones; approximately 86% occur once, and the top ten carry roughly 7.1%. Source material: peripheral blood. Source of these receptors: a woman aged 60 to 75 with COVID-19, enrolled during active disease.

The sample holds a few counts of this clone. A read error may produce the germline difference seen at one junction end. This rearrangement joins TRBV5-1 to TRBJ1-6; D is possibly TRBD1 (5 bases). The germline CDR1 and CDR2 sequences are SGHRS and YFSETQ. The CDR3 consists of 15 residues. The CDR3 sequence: CARSWAGGGNSPLHF. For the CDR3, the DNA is TGCGCCCGCAGCTGGGCCGGGGGGGGTAATTCACCCCTCCACTTT.

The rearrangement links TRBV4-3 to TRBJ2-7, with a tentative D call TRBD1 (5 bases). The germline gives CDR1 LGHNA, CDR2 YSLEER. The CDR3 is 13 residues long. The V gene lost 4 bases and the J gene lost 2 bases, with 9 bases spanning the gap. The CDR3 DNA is TGCGCCAGCAGCCGGTCAGGGACCTACGAGCAGTACTTC. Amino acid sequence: CASSRSGTYEQYF.

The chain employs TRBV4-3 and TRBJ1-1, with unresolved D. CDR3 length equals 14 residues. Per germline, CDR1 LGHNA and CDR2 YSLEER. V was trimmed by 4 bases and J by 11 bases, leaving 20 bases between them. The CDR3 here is CASSPTGVKLGAFF. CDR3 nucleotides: TGCGCCAGCAGCCCGACGGGAGTCAAACTCGGGGCTTTCTTT.

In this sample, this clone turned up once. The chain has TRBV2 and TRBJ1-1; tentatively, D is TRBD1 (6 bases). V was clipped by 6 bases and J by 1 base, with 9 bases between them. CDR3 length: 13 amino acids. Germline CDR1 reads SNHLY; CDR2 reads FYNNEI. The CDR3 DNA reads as TGTGCCAGCAGATACAGGGAGAACACTGAAGCTTTCTTT. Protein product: CASRYRENTEAFF. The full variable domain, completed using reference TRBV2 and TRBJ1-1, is EPEVTQTPSHQVTQMGQEVILRCVPISNHLYFYWYRQILGQKVEFLVSFYNNEISEKSEIFDDQFSVERPDGSNFTLKIRSTKLEDSAMYFCASRYRENTEAFFGQGTRLTVV.

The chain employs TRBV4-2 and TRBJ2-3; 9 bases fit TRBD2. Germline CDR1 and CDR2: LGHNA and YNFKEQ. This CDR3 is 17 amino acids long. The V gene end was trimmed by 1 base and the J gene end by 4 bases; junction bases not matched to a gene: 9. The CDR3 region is CASSQASGDGRADTQYF. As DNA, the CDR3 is TGTGCCAGCAGCCAAGCTAGCGGGGACGGCCGGGCAGATACGCAGTATTTT.

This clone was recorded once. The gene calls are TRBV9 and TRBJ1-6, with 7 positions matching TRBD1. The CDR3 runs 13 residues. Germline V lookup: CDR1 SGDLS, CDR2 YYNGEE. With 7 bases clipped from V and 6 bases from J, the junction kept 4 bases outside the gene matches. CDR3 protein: CASGTETNSPLHF. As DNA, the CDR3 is TGTGCCAGCGGGACAGAGACTAATTCACCCCTCCACTTT.

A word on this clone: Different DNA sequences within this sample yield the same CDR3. The CDR3 DNA follows: TGTGCCAGCAGCTTAGCGGGGGGGAGCTACGAGCAGTACTTC. It is translated as CASSLAGGSYEQYF. The chain links TRBV13 to TRBJ2-7; 8 bases are a match to TRBD2. CDR1 is PRHDT and CDR2 is FYEKMQ in the germline V gene (reference sequence). V shed 1 base and J 3 bases; nucleotides not matched to a gene: 2. This CDR3 has 14 residues. Full variable domain (rest looked up from reference TRBV13 and TRBJ2-7): AAGVIQSPRHLIKEKRETATLKCYPIPRHDTVYWYQQGPGQDPQFLISFYEKMQSDKGSIPDRFSAQQFSDYHSELNMSSLELGDSALYFCASSLAGGSYEQYFGPGTRLTVT.

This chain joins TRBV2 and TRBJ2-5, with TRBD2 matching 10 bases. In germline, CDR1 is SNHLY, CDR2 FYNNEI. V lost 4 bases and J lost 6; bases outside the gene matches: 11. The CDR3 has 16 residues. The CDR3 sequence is CASSAPLAGVLKTQYF. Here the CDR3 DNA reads TGTGCCAGCAGTGCCCCTCTAGCGGGGGTCCTTAAGACCCAGTACTTC. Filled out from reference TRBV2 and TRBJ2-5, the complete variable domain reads EPEVTQTPSHQVTQMGQEVILRCVPISNHLYFYWYRQILGQKVEFLVSFYNNEISEKSEIFDDQFSVERPDGSNFTLKIRSTKLEDSAMYFCASSAPLAGVLKTQYFGPGTRLLVL.

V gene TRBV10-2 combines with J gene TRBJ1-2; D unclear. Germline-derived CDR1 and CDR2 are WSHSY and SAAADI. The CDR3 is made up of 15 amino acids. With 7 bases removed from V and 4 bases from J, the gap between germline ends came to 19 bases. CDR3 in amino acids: CASNTGSGVTYGYTF. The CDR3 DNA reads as TGCGCCAGCAACACCGGTAGCGGGGTAACCTATGGCTACACCTTC.

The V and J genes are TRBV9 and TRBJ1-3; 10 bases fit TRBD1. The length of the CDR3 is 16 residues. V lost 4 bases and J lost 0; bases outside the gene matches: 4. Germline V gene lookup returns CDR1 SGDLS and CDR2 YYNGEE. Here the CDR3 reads CASSRQGASSGNTIYF. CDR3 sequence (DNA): TGTGCCAGCAGCAGACAGGGGGCGAGCTCTGGAAACACCATATATTTT.

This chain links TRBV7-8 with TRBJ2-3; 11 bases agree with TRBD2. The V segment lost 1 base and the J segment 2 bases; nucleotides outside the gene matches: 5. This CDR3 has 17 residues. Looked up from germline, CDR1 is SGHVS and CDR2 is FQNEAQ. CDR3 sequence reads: CASSLVGTSGPTDTQYF. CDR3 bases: TGTGCCAGCAGCTTAGTCGGGACTAGCGGTCCCACAGATACGCAGTATTTT.

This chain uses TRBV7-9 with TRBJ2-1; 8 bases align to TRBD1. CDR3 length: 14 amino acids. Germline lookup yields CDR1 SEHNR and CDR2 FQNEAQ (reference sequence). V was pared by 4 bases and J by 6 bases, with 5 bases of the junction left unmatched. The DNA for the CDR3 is TGTGCCAGCAGCTCCGACAGGGGATCCAATGAGCAGTTCTTC. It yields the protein CASSSDRGSNEQFF.

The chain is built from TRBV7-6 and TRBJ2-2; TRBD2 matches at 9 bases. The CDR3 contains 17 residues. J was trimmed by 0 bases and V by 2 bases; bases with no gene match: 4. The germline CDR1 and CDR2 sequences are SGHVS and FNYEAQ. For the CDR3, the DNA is TGTGCCAGCAGCTTAACAGCGGGGGGCGCGAACACCGGGGAGCTGTTTTTT. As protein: CASSLTAGGANTGELFF. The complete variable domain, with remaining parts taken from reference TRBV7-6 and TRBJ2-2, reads GAGVSQSPRYKVTKRGQDVALRCDPISGHVSLYWYRQALGQGPEFLTYFNYEAQQDKSGLPNDRFSAERPEGSISTLTIQRTEQRDSAMYRCASSLTAGGANTGELFFGEGSRLTVL.

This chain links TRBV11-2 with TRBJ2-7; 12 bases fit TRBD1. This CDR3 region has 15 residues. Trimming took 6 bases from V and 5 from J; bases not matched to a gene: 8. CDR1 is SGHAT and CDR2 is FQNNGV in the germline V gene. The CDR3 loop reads CASRPTGTGGNEQYF. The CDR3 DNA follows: TGTGCCAGCAGGCCTACCGGGACAGGGGGCAACGAGCAGTACTTC.

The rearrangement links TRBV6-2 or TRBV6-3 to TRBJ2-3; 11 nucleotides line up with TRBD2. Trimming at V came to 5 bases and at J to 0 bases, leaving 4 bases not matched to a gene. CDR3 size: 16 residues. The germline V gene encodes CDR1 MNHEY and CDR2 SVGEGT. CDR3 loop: CASSRRLAGSTDTQYF. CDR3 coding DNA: TGTGCCAGCAGTCGCCGACTAGCGGGGAGCACAGATACGCAGTATTTT.

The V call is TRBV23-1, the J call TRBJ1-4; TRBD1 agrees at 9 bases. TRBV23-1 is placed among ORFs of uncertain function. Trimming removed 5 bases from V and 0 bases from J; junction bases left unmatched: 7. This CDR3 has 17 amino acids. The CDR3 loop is CASSGRQGDATNEKLFF. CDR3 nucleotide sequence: TGCGCCAGCAGTGGGCGACAGGGGGATGCAACTAATGAAAAACTGTTTTTT.

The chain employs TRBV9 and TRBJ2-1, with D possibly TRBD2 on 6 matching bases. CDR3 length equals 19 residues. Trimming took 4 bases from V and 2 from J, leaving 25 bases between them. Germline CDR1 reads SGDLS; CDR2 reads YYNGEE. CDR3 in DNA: TGTGCCAGCAGCCAAACCGGGACTGGCTACTTGGGGGCCTACAATGAGCAGTTCTTC. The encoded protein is CASSQTGTGYLGAYNEQFF.

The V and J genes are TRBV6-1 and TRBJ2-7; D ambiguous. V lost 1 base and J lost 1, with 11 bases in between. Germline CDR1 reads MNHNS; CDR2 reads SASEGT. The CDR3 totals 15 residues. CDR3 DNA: TGTGCCAGCAGTGAAGGGGCAACCCTATCCTACGAGCAGTACTTC. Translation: CASSEGATLSYEQYF.

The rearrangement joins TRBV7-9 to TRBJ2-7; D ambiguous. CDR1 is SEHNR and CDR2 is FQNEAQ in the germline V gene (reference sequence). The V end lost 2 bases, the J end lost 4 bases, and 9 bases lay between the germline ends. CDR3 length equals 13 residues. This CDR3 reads CASSLPQQYEQYF. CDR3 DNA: TGTGCCAGCAGCTTACCTCAACAGTACGAGCAGTACTTC. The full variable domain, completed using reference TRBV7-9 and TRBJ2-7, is DTGVSQNPRHKITKRGQNVTFRCDPISEHNRLYWYRQTLGQGPEFLTYFQNEAQLEKSRLLSDRFSAERPKGSFSTLEIQRTEQGDSAMYLCASSLPQQYEQYFGPGTRLTVT.

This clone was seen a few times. In DNA form, the CDR3 reads TGTGCCAGCAGCTCCTCAAAGGGGGACCGCTGGAACTATGGCTACACCTTC. This encodes CASSSSKGDRWNYGYTF. The rearrangement joins TRBV11-2 to TRBJ1-2; TRBD1 might be the D (6 bases). Germline-derived CDR1 and CDR2 are SGHAT and FQNNGV. CDR3 length: 17 residues. V was cut by 4 bases and J by 2 bases, with 20 bases left in between. Drawing the rest from reference TRBV11-2 and TRBJ1-2, the complete variable domain is EAGVAQSPRYKIIEKRQSVAFWCNPISGHATLYWYQQILGQGPKLLIQFQNNGVVDDSQLPKDRFSAERLKGVDSTLKIQPAKLEDSAVYLCASSSSKGDRWNYGYTFGSGTRLTVV.

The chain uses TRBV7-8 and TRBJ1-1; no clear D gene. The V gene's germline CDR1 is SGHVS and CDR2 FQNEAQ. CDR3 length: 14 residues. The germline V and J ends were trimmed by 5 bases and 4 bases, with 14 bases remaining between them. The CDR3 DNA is TGTGCCAGCAGCACCGTCTTGGGCGTCACTGAAGCTTTCTTT. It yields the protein CASSTVLGVTEAFF.

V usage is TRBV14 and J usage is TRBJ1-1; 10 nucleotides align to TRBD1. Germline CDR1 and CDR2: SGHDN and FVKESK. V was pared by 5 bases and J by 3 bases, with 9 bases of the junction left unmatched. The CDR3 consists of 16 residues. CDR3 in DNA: TGTGCCAGCAGCAACGGACAGGGGGTGGGGGACACTGAAGCTTTCTTT. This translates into CASSNGQGVGDTEAFF.

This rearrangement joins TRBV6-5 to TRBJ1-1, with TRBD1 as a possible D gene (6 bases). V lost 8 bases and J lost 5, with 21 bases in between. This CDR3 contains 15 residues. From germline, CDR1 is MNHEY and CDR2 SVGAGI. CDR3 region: CASATGRGTSTEAFF. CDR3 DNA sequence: TGTGCCAGCGCGACAGGTCGAGGGACCTCGACTGAAGCTTTCTTT.

The CDR3 DNA follows: TGTGCCAGCAGTGCCTCAGGTCCTTACGAGCAGTACTTC. Translating gives CASSASGPYEQYF. The chain is built from TRBV25-1 and TRBJ2-7; unclear D gene. The length of the CDR3 is 13 residues. Germline lookup yields CDR1 MGHDK and CDR2 SYGVNS. Trimming shortened V by 4 bases and J by 4 bases, and 11 bases separated the two germline ends.

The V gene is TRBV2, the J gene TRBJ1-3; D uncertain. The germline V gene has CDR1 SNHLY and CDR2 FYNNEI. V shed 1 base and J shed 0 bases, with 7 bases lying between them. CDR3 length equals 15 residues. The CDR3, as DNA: TGTGCCAGCAGTGAAGGGCTTGACTCTGGAAACACCATATATTTT. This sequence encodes CASSEGLDSGNTIYF.

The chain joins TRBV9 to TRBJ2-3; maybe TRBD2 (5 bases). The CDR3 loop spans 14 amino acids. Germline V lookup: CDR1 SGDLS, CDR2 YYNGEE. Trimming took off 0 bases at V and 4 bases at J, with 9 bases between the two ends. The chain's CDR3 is CASSVGRPADTQYF. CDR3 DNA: TGTGCCAGCAGCGTAGGGAGGCCCGCAGATACGCAGTATTTT.

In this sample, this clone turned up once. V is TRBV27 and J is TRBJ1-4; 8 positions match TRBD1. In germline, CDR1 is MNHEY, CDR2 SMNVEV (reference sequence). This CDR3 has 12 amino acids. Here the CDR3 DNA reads TGTGCGACAGGGGCCTATAATGAAAAACTGTTTTTT. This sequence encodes CATGAYNEKLFF.

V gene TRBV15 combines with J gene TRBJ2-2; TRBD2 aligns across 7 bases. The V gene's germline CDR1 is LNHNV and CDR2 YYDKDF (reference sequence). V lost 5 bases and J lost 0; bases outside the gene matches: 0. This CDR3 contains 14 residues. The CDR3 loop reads CATSRGANTGELFF. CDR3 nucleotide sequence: TGTGCCACCAGCCGGGGGGCGAACACCGGGGAGCTGTTTTTT.

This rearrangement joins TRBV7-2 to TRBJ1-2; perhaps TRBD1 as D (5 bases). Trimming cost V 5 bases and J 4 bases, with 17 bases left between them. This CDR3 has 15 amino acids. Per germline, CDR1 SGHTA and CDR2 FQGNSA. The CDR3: CASSLGGTVSYGYTF. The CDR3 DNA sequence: TGTGCCAGCAGCCTCGGGGGGACTGTTAGCTATGGCTACACCTTC.

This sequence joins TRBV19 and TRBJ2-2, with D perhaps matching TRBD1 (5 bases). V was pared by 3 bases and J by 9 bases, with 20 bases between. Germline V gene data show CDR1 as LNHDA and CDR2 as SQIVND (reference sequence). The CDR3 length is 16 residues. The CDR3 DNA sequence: TGTGCCAGTAGTATCACGCGACAGACCACACCGCGGGAGCTGTTTTTT. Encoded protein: CASSITRQTTPRELFF. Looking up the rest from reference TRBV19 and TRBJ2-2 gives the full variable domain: DGGITQSPKYLFRKEGQNVTLSCEQNLNHDAMYWYRQDPGQGLRLIYYSQIVNDFQKGDIAEGYSVSREKKESFPLTVTSAQKNPTAFYLCASSITRQTTPRELFFGEGSRLTVL.

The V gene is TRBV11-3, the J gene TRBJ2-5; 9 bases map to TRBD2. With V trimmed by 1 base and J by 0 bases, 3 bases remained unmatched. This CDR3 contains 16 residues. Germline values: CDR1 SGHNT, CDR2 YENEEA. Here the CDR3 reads CASSLGSGGYQETQYF. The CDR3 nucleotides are TGTGCCAGCAGCTTAGGAAGCGGGGGGTACCAAGAGACCCAGTACTTC. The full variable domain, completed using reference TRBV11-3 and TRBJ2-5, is EAGVVQSPRYKIIEKKQPVAFWCNPISGHNTLYWYLQNLGQGPELLIRYENEEAVDDSQLPKDRFSAERLKGVDSTLKIQPAELGDSAVYLCASSLGSGGYQETQYFGPGTRLLVL.